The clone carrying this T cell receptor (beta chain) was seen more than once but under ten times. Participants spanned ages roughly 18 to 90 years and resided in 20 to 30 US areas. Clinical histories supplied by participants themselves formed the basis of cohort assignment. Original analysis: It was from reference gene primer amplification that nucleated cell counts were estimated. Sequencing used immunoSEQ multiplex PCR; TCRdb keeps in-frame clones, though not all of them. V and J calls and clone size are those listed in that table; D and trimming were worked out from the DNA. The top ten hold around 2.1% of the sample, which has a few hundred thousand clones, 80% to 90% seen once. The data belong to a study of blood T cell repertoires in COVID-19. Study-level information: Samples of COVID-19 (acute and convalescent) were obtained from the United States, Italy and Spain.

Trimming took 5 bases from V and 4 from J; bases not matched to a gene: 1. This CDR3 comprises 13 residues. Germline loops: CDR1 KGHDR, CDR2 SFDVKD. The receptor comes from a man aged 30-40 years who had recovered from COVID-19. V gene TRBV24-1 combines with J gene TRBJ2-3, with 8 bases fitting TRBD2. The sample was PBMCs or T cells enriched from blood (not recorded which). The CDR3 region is CATSAGGSDTQYF. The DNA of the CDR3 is TGTGCCACCAGTGCGGGGGGGTCAGATACGCAGTATTTT.